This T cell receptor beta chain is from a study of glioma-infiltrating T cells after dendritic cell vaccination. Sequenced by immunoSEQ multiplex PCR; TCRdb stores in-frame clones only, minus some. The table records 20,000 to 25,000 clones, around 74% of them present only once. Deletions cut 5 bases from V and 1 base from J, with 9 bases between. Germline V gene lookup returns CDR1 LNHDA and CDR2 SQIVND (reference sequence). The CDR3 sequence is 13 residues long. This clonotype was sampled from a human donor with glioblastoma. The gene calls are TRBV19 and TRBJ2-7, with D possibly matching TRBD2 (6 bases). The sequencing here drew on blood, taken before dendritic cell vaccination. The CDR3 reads CASSPGRSYEQYF. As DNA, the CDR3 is TGTGCCAGTAGTCCTGGGAGGTCCTACGAGCAGTACTTC. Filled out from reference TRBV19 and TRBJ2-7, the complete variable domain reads DGGITQSPKYLFRKEGQNVTLSCEQNLNHDAMYWYRQDPGQGLRLIYYSQIVNDFQKGDIAEGYSVSREKKESFPLTVTSAQKNPTAFYLCASSPGRSYEQYFGPGTRLTVT.